Listed here are 5 T cell receptor beta chains from one sample, sequenced in a study of shared clonotypes between healthy human individuals. This table comes from immunoSEQ multiplex PCR, and its TCRdb copy is limited to in-frame clones, with some not included. The sample carries approximately 2.1 million clones, 80% to 95% recorded once. The specimen was naive CD4+ T cells from PBMCs. Subset given: CD45RA+ positively selected. The source of these receptors is a man aged 18 to 30 in good health. Some clones in this sample may be carry-over from other donors' samples.

The chain uses TRBV27 and TRBJ2-2; the D is unclear. V was cut by 9 bases and J by 4 bases, with 12 bases left in between. Germline CDR1 is MNHEY and CDR2 is SMNVEV (reference sequence). The CDR3 sequence is 13 residues long. The CDR3 region is CASKRALTGELFF. In DNA form, the CDR3 reads TGTGCCAGTAAAAGAGCCCTCACCGGGGAGCTGTTTTTT.

This clone was observed once. The rearrangement links TRBV28 to TRBJ2-5, with D tentatively TRBD1 (5 bases). Trimming cost V 6 bases and J 2 bases, with 13 bases left between them. The germline CDR1 and CDR2 sequences are MDHEN and SYDVKM. There are 14 residues in the CDR3. Here the CDR3 reads CASRVPRAQETQYF. Here the CDR3 DNA reads TGTGCCAGCAGAGTCCCCAGGGCTCAAGAGACCCAGTACTTC.

This chain links TRBV28 with TRBJ2-7; no clear D. V was trimmed by 5 bases and J by 0 bases, leaving 17 bases between them. In germline, CDR1 is MDHEN, CDR2 SYDVKM. The CDR3 length is 16 residues. CDR3 protein: CASSPPGGKSSYEQYF. The CDR3 DNA is TGTGCCAGCAGTCCCCCGGGCGGCAAGAGCTCCTACGAGCAGTACTTC.

The genes are TRBV4-2 and TRBJ1-2; D is ambiguous. The V and J ends lost 0 bases and 0 bases respectively, with 11 bases between them. Germline V gene lookup returns CDR1 LGHNA and CDR2 YNFKEQ. The CDR3 covers 16 residues. CDR3 sequence reads: CASSQDSDTPNYGYTF. CDR3 in DNA: TGTGCCAGCAGCCAAGATTCTGACACACCTAACTATGGCTACACCTTC.

This clone occurred once. The chain uses TRBV5-1 and TRBJ2-1; the D is unclear. Trimming stripped 2 bases from V and 0 bases from J, with 12 bases between. This CDR3 is 16 amino acids long. The germline gives CDR1 SGHRS, CDR2 YFSETQ. CDR3 in DNA: TGCGCCAGCAGCTTCCTACAGTCTGGCTCCTACAATGAGCAGTTCTTC. This gives the protein CASSFLQSGSYNEQFF.